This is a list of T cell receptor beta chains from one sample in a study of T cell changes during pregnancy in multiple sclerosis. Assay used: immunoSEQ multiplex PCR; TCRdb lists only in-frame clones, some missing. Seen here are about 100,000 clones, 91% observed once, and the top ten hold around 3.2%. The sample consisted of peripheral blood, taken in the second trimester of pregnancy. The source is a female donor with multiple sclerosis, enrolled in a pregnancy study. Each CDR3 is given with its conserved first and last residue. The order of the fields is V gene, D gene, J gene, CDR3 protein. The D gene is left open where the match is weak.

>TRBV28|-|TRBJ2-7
CASSPRLAPGEQYF
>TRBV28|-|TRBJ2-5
CASSLGGIQGTQYF
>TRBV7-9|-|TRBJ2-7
CASSLGRSSYEQYF
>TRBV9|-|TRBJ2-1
CASSTRLGGTNNEQFF
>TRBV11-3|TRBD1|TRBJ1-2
CARPYGQVYGYTF
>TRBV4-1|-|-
CASSQGRGGANSYEQYF
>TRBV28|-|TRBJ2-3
CASSFGQVTDTQYF
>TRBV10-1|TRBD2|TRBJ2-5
CASSESKLAGEETQYF
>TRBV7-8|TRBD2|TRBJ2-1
CASSLAGGYNEQFF
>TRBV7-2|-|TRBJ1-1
CASSPREGMNTEAFF
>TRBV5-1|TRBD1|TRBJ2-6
CASSSQGRINPSGANVLTF
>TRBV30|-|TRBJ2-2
CAWSVARAGELFF
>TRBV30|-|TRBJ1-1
CAWRYSMNTEAFF
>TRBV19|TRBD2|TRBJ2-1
CASTKREYYNEQFF
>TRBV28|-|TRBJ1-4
CASSLDSFLFF
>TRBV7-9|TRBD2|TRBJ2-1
CASSGGGSYNEQFF
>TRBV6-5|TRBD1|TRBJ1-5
CASSYRGQGINQPQHF
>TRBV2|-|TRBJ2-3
CASSGLTRNTDTQYF
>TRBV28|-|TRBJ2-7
CASSLGTKYEQYF
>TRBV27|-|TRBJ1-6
CASSFTGPNSPLHF
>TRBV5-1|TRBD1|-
CASSLHGTGATYEQYF
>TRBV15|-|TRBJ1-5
CATGGDQPQHF
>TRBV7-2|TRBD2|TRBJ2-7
CASSATGGTGPSTWEQYF
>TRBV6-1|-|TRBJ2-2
CASSRTMKNGELFF
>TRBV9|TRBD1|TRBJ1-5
CASSVVWDRSNQPQHF
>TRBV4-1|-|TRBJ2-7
CASSHSRKGYEQYF
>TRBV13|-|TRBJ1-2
CASSLVSPTKGYTF